The 17 T cell receptor beta chains reported below all come from one sample, sequenced in a study of regulatory T cells in long-lasting Graves disease. iRepertoire HTBI primers and Arm-PCR of CDR3 regions built TCR beta libraries. TCRdb itself ran the multiplex PCR reads through MiXCR, one entry per CDR3 protein. There are about 560,000 distinct CDR3 sequences in the sample; 15% to 20% occur only once, and around 12% lies in the top ten. The time point denotes: newly diagnosed GD, antithyroid drugs for less than 3 months. Researchers made the TCR library from RNA that was extracted from PBMCs. These same data were also listed under a study on T cells in Graves' hyperthyroidism and ophthalmopathy.

The material was peripheral blood mononuclear cells (PBMCs), obtained at new diagnosis, from a patient treated with antithyroid drugs. Receptor source: a man in his late teens or twenties with Graves disease.

This clonotype came up a few times. The chain uses TRBV27 and TRBJ2-7; D is uncertain. From germline, CDR1 is MNHEY and CDR2 SMNVEV (reference sequence). The CDR3 is 15 residues long. V lost 3 bases to trimming and J lost 2 bases, with 14 bases between them. The CDR3 DNA reads TGTGCCAGCAGTTTTGCCATCGGCAGGACCTACGAGCAGTACTTC. The encoded protein is CASSFAIGRTYEQYF.

This clonotype was seen repeatedly, ten times or more. The chain carries TRBV28 and TRBJ1-6, with D possibly matching TRBD1 (5 bases). This CDR3 is built from 13 residues. V lost 3 bases and J 8 bases, leaving 8 bases between the germline ends. CDR1 is MDHEN and CDR2 is SYDVKM in the germline V gene. The CDR3 nucleotides read TGTGCCAGCAGTTTGGTGGGGGATTCACCCCTCCACTTT. This codes for CASSLVGDSPLHF.

This clonotype has more than one count but fewer than ten. J is TRBJ2-1 and V is TRBV19, with D tentatively TRBD2 (5 bases). Germline V lookup: CDR1 LNHDA, CDR2 SQIVND (reference sequence). V was shortened by 10 bases and J by 5 bases, with 9 bases between the two germline ends. The CDR3 is 11 residues long. CDR3 bases: TGTGCCACCCGGGATGACAATGAGCAGTTCTTC. Translated: CATRDDNEQFF.

Of note for this clonotype: This may come from a read error, since a much larger clone is one base off. This CDR3 fails to terminate in the conserved phenylalanine or tryptophan, so it likely reflects a read error. The chain joins TRBV30 to TRBJ2-3; a possible D gene is TRBD2 (6 bases). Between the trimmed V and J ends, which lost 0 bases and 4 bases, there was a span of 17 bases. The CDR3 runs 16 residues. Germline V gene data show CDR1 as GTSNPN and CDR2 as SVGIG (reference sequence). The CDR3 is CAWSVPDDTGADTQYL. The CDR3, as DNA: TGTGCCTGGAGTGTACCCGACGACACGGGGGCAGATACGCAGTATCTT.

This clonotype was recorded a few times. V and J are TRBV9 and TRBJ2-3, with 10 nucleotides matching TRBD2. Per the germline V gene, CDR1 is SGDLS and CDR2 is YYNGEE. V was pared by 3 bases and J by 5 bases, with 6 bases of the junction left unmatched. The CDR3 contains 15 residues. Here the CDR3 reads CASSGSGRPKDTQYF. CDR3 DNA sequence: TGTGCCAGCAGCGGTAGCGGGAGGCCCAAAGATACGCAGTATTTT.

This clonotype has only a few counts. J is TRBJ1-2 and V is TRBV20-1; tentative D call: TRBD1 (5 bases). This CDR3 comprises 13 residues. Trimming took off 8 bases at V and 6 bases at J, with 19 bases between the two ends. CDR1 is DFQATT, CDR2 SNEGSKA, per germline (reference sequence). CDR3 loop: CSLLAFGGDGYTF. DNA of the CDR3: TGCAGTCTCCTTGCATTCGGGGGTGATGGCTACACCTTC.

This clonotype showed up just a few times. The chain uses TRBV10-3 and TRBJ1-2; weak D call: TRBD1 (6 bases). The length of the CDR3 is 15 residues. Germline V gene sequence: CDR1 ENHRY, CDR2 SYGVKD. V lost 5 bases, J lost 8 bases, and 21 bases lay in between. The chain's CDR3 is CAISLPEGGEWGYTF. DNA of the CDR3: TGTGCCATCAGTCTCCCCGAAGGGGGAGAATGGGGCTACACCTTC.

This clonotype was recorded at least ten times. The chain recombines TRBV3-1 with TRBJ2-2; D may be TRBD1 (6 bases). In germline, CDR1 is LGHDT, CDR2 YNNKEL (reference sequence). V was clipped by 1 base and J by 12 bases, with 9 bases between them. This CDR3 contains 12 residues. The CDR3: CASSQGQGKLFF. The CDR3 DNA is TGTGCCAGCAGCCAAGGGCAGGGGAAGCTGTTTTTT.

This clonotype was counted ten times or more. CDR3 sequence (DNA): TGTGCCAGCAGGGGAGGGGGGTATGAGCAGTTCTTC. Its translation is CASRGGGYEQFF. The rearrangement joins TRBV7-9 to TRBJ2-1, with TRBD2 as a possible D gene (7 bases). Per germline, CDR1 SEHNR and CDR2 FQNEAQ (reference sequence). The CDR3 totals 12 residues. The V end lost 6 bases, the J end lost 8 bases, and 11 bases lay between the germline ends.

This clonotype was detected a few times. This is likely a read error, given that the CDR3 carries no conserved phenylalanine or tryptophan at its end. The DNA for the CDR3 is TGCAGTGCTACCTCTAGCGCTAAAAACATTCAGTACTCC. Its translation: CSATSSAKNIQYS. This chain connects TRBV20-1 to TRBJ2-4, with D perhaps matching TRBD2 (6 bases). Germline V gives CDR1 DFQATT, CDR2 SNEGSKA (reference sequence). Trimming pared 4 bases from V and 4 bases from J, leaving 11 bases between. The CDR3 contains 13 residues.

The chain combines TRBV4-2 with TRBJ1-1, with no clear D. The CDR3 sequence is 12 residues long. Trimming stripped 2 bases from V and 7 bases from J, with 8 bases between. Germline CDR1 is LGHNA and CDR2 is YNFKEQ. The CDR3 bases are TGTGCCAGCAGCCAATACGACGGTGAAGCTTTCTTT. Amino acid sequence: CASSQYDGEAFF.

Ten or more counts support this clonotype. The chain is built from TRBV6-5 and TRBJ2-5; TRBD1 is a possible D gene (5 bases). Germline V CDR1 and CDR2: MNHEY, SVGAGI. Trimming stripped 4 bases from V and 4 bases from J, with 10 bases between. The CDR3 has 13 residues. The CDR3 DNA reads TGTGCCAGCAGTTCTGACAGAGGAGAGACCCAGTACTTC. It codes for CASSSDRGETQYF.

This clonotype was counted a few times. The V call is TRBV7-9, the J call TRBJ1-2; D gene uncertain. The germline gives CDR1 SEHNR, CDR2 FQNEAQ (reference sequence). V shed 1 base and J shed 7 bases, with 10 bases lying between them. The CDR3 is made up of 13 amino acids. This chain's CDR3 is CASSLGVLPGYTF. In DNA, the CDR3 is TGTGCCAGCAGCTTAGGGGTGCTGCCTGGCTACACCTTC.

This clonotype was counted at least ten times. J is TRBJ2-1 and V is TRBV6-2 or TRBV6-3; D is unclear. Per the germline V gene, CDR1 is MNHEY and CDR2 is SVGEGT. This CDR3 spans 12 amino acids. Trimming removed 5 bases from V and 9 bases from J, with 11 bases in between. CDR3 loop: CASSGPSSEQFF. CDR3 sequence (DNA): TGTGCCAGCAGTGGACCGAGCAGTGAGCAGTTCTTC.

This clonotype was seen ten or more times. This sequence joins TRBV5-1 and TRBJ1-2; 7 bases map to TRBD1. CDR1 and CDR2 from the germline V gene are SGHRS and YFSETQ. The CDR3 has 12 amino acids. V shed 7 bases and J 7 bases; nucleotides not matched to a gene: 7. The CDR3 spells CASSTNRGGYTF. The CDR3, as DNA: TGCGCCAGCTCCACCAACAGGGGTGGCTACACCTTC.

This clonotype was observed a handful of times. Since a much larger clone is just one base distant, this may be a read error. This chain uses TRBV5-5 with TRBJ2-5; D is ambiguous. The CDR3 loop spans 12 amino acids. Trimming removed 2 bases from V and 3 bases from J, with 5 bases in between. Germline V gene lookup returns CDR1 SGHKS and CDR2 YYEKEE (reference sequence). CDR3 in DNA: TGTGCCAGCAGCTTAAAGGAAGAGACCCAGTACTTC. This translates into CASSLKEETQYF.

This clonotype showed up just a few times. The chain carries TRBV12-5 and TRBJ2-7; 10 bases map to TRBD2. Germline V gives CDR1 LGHNT, CDR2 FRNRAP. V dropped 2 bases and J dropped 4; count of bases not matched to a gene: 8. This CDR3 region has 16 residues. CDR3 coding DNA: TGTGCTAGTGGTTTGCAAAGGACTAGCGGCCATTACGAGCAGTACTTC. Residues: CASGLQRTSGHYEQYF.